These 21 T cell receptor beta chains originate from one sample sequenced in a study of blood T cell repertoires in COVID-19. The table came from immunoSEQ multiplex PCR; TCRdb's copy has only in-frame clones and leaves some out. The sample has over 120,000 clones, approximately 83% seen once. The material sequenced was PBMCs or T cells enriched from blood (not recorded which). The source of these receptors is a man in his forties or fifties who had recovered from COVID-19.

This clone was counted once. The chain employs TRBV5-4 and TRBJ1-5; the match to TRBD1 covers 9 bases. Looked up from germline, CDR1 is SGHNT and CDR2 is YYREEE (reference sequence). The trim removed 4 bases at V and 5 bases at J, leaving 7 bases unmatched. The CDR3 loop spans 15 amino acids. The CDR3 DNA follows: TGTGCCAGCAGCGCGGACAGGGGCCGTCATCAGCCCCAGCATTTT. The encoded protein is CASSADRGRHQPQHF.

The CDR3 loop reads CASSLALGANTEAFF. The CDR3 DNA is TGTGCCAGCAGCTTGGCGTTAGGGGCGAACACTGAAGCTTTCTTT. The rearrangement uses TRBV5-4 and TRBJ1-1; tentatively, D is TRBD1 (5 bases). V lost 0 bases and J lost 1, with 10 bases in between. The length of the CDR3 is 15 residues. Germline loops: CDR1 SGHNT, CDR2 YYREEE (reference sequence).

The chain employs TRBV27 and TRBJ1-6, with unresolved D. Germline V gene data show CDR1 as MNHEY and CDR2 as SMNVEV (reference sequence). The CDR3 is made up of 14 amino acids. Trimming left V 7 bases short and J 9 bases short, with 16 bases between. In DNA, the CDR3 is TGTGCCAGCACCTCCGGGGAAAAGCTTTCACCCCTCCACTTT. It translates to CASTSGEKLSPLHF.

The chain joins TRBV3-1 (or the pseudogene TRBV3-2) to TRBJ1-2; no reliable D call. Germline CDR1 LGHDT, CDR2 YNNKEL (reference sequence). This CDR3 has 13 amino acids. V lost 6 bases and J lost 1, with 9 bases in between. The CDR3 DNA follows: TGTGCCAGCAGTCCCCGGGATAACTATGGCTACACCTTC. Encoded protein: CASSPRDNYGYTF.

The chain is built from TRBV6-5 and TRBJ2-5; no clear D. The CDR3 sequence is 13 residues long. Germline assignment: CDR1 MNHEY and CDR2 SVGAGI. V was trimmed by 0 bases and J by 3 bases, leaving 5 bases between them. In DNA form, the CDR3 reads TGTGCCAGCAGTTACTCGGGCGAAGAGACCCAGTACTTC. Its protein is CASSYSGEETQYF.

The rearrangement joins TRBV11-2 to TRBJ1-1; D gene ambiguous. The germline V gene encodes CDR1 SGHAT and CDR2 FQNNGV. CDR3 length: 18 amino acids. V gave up 7 bases and J gave up 0 bases, with 24 bases separating them. Written as DNA, the CDR3 is TGTGCCAGCACCGAGAGGTTAGGTTCTAGTATCATGAACACTGAAGCTTTCTTT. It encodes CASTERLGSSIMNTEAFF.

This clone has a handful of counts. The chain joins TRBV7-2 to TRBJ2-7; possible D gene TRBD2, 6 bases. The germline V gene encodes CDR1 SGHTA and CDR2 FQGNSA. V was clipped by 5 bases and J by 4 bases, with 18 bases between them. CDR3 length: 15 amino acids. CDR3 bases: TGTGCCAGCAGCCAGACTAGTACCGGTCTGTACGAGCAGTACTTC. Translated, it gives CASSQTSTGLYEQYF.

The chain combines TRBV7-2 with TRBJ1-1; no clear D. Germline loops: CDR1 SGHTA, CDR2 FQGNSA. The CDR3 consists of 12 residues. V gave up 5 bases and J gave up 7 bases, with 11 bases separating them. The CDR3 region is CASSGWTDEAFF. Here the CDR3 DNA reads TGTGCCAGCAGCGGCTGGACTGATGAAGCTTTCTTT.

This chain connects TRBV6-2 or TRBV6-3 to TRBJ1-3; TRBD1 is a possible D gene (5 bases). The germline V and J ends were trimmed by 2 bases and 2 bases, with 7 bases remaining between them. Germline CDR1 and CDR2: MNHEY and SVGEGT. The CDR3 loop spans 14 amino acids. CDR3: CASSYRGAGNTIYF. Written as DNA, the CDR3 is TGTGCCAGCAGTTACCGGGGGGCTGGAAACACCATATATTTT.

The rearrangement links TRBV5-1 to TRBJ1-4; no clear D. This CDR3 has 16 residues. Germline V gives CDR1 SGHRS, CDR2 YFSETQ. V was clipped by 3 bases and J by 6 bases, with 18 bases between them. Written as DNA, the CDR3 is TGCGCCAGCAGCTCCGGACTAAGCTCGTGGGATGAAAAACTGTTTTTT. Translating gives CASSSGLSSWDEKLFF.

The chain employs TRBV6-5 and TRBJ1-5; a weak D match, TRBD1 (6 bases). The CDR3 is made up of 14 amino acids. Looked up from germline, CDR1 is MNHEY and CDR2 is SVGAGI. V shed 6 bases and J shed 5 bases, with 14 bases lying between them. CDR3 in amino acids: CASSYARGDQPQHF. The CDR3 nucleotides read TGTGCCAGCAGCTACGCCAGGGGCGATCAGCCCCAGCATTTT.

The chain joins TRBV7-3 to TRBJ2-1; 9 nucleotides line up with TRBD2. The CDR3 runs 16 residues. The J segment lost 4 bases and the V segment lost 4 bases, leaving 8 bases of the junction unmatched. Germline values: CDR1 SGHTA, CDR2 FQGTGA. DNA for the CDR3: TGTGCCAGCAGCTCCCAGCGGGGGGAGACTTACAATGAGCAGTTCTTC. It specifies CASSSQRGETYNEQFF. The whole variable domain, filled in from reference TRBV7-3 and TRBJ2-1, reads GAGVSQTPSNKVTEKGKYVELRCDPISGHTALYWYRQSLGQGPEFLIYFQGTGAADDSGLPNDRFFAVRPEGSVSTLKIQRTERGDSAVYLCASSSQRGETYNEQFFGPGTRLTVL.

This chain joins TRBV9 and TRBJ1-4; no clear D gene. Trimming removed 0 bases at V and 7 bases at J, with 10 bases between. This CDR3 spans 14 amino acids. CDR1 SGDLS and CDR2 YYNGEE come from the germline V gene. The CDR3 sequence is CASSVAGGSEKLFF. CDR3 DNA sequence: TGTGCCAGCAGCGTAGCTGGAGGTAGTGAAAAACTGTTTTTT.

The rearrangement uses TRBV7-2 and TRBJ1-1; TRBD1 agrees at 12 bases. The CDR3 extends over 17 amino acids. Germline trimming cut 3 bases from V and 5 bases from J; bases unmatched to any gene: 10. Germline assignment: CDR1 SGHTA and CDR2 FQGNSA. The CDR3 DNA reads as TGTGCCAGCAGCTTCTCCGGGACAGGGGGCGCAAGTACTGAAGCTTTCTTT. Encoded protein: CASSFSGTGGASTEAFF.

The rearrangement links TRBV19 to TRBJ1-2, with TRBD1 identical over 9 bases. V lost 0 bases, J lost 6 bases, and 5 bases stayed unmatched. CDR1 LNHDA and CDR2 SQIVND come from the germline V gene (reference sequence). The length of the CDR3 is 15 residues. Written as DNA, the CDR3 is TGTGCCAGTAGTATAGAGCCGGGACAGGGCAATGGCTACACCTTC. This gives the protein CASSIEPGQGNGYTF.

The chain is built from TRBV28 and TRBJ2-2; tentatively, D is TRBD1 (6 bases). The CDR3 contains 13 residues. Trimming cost V 4 bases and J 7 bases, with 10 bases left between them. From germline, CDR1 is MDHEN and CDR2 SYDVKM. CDR3 bases: TGTGCCAGCAGTTACAGGGAAAGCGGGGAGCTGTTTTTT. It yields the protein CASSYRESGELFF.

The J gene is TRBJ1-5, the V gene TRBV5-4; D call uncertain. Germline V gene lookup returns CDR1 SGHNT and CDR2 YYREEE (reference sequence). V was trimmed by 4 bases and J by 4 bases, leaving 18 bases between them. The CDR3 runs to 16 residues. The DNA for the CDR3 is TGTGCCAGCAGCCAAGATGGAGGAAGAGGGAATCAGCCCCAGCATTTT. As protein: CASSQDGGRGNQPQHF.

The chain combines TRBV19 with TRBJ1-3, with no clear D. The CDR3 has 18 amino acids. Between the trimmed V and J ends, which lost 6 bases and 0 bases, there was a span of 21 bases. In germline, CDR1 is LNHDA, CDR2 SQIVND (reference sequence). CDR3 DNA: TGTGCCAGTAGCCCCAGTCGAGGGCAGGCTTACTCTGGAAACACCATATATTTT. Translated, it gives CASSPSRGQAYSGNTIYF.

The chain links TRBV5-1 to TRBJ1-1; D call uncertain. Germline V gives CDR1 SGHRS, CDR2 YFSETQ. Trimming stripped 0 bases from V and 0 bases from J, with 6 bases between. The CDR3 covers 14 residues. The CDR3 sequence: CASSLGVLNTEAFF. The CDR3 DNA follows: TGCGCCAGCAGCTTGGGCGTCCTGAACACTGAAGCTTTCTTT.

The rearrangement uses TRBV6-1 and TRBJ1-3; D possibly corresponds to TRBD1 (5 bases). V was pared by 2 bases and J by 4 bases, with 15 bases between. CDR3 length: 16 residues. Germline loops: CDR1 MNHNS, CDR2 SASEGT. The CDR3 spells CASSEIPGGRGNTIYF. The CDR3 bases are TGTGCCAGCAGTGAAATCCCGGGGGGTCGAGGAAACACCATATATTTT.

This chain links TRBV11-2 with TRBJ2-3; 10 nucleotides agree with TRBD2. V lost 3 bases and J lost 3; bases outside the gene matches: 3. The CDR3 loop spans 15 amino acids. The germline gives CDR1 SGHAT, CDR2 FQNNGV. The CDR3 coding sequence is TGTGCCAGCAGCTTCAGCGGGGGGGCGACAGATACGCAGTATTTT. Its translation: CASSFSGGATDTQYF.